This is a list of T cell receptor beta chains from one sample in a study of T cell responses to AZD1222 COVID-19 vaccine. TCRdb keeps only in-frame clones here, not all; method: immunoSEQ multiplex PCR. The sample shows around 180,000 clones, about 90% of them seen only once. Sequencing used peripheral blood, obtained on day 0 of AZD1222 vaccination. These receptors were taken from an adult in good health. The CDR3 runs from the conserved cysteine through the conserved F or W. Each record gives: CDR3 protein, CDR3 DNA, clone size, J gene, V gene, D gene. The D gene is left open where the match is weak. Rows may omit the clone size; those that give it use once, few, many or a size class.

CASSLQGWSYNEQFF	TGTGCCAGCAGTTTACAGGGGTGGTCCTACAATGAGCAGTTCTTC	.	TRBJ2-1	TRBV27	.
CASSLGLGVGPKLFF	TGTGCCAGCAGCTTAGGGTTGGGGGTGGGCCCAAAACTGTTTTTT	few	TRBJ1-4	TRBV7-2	.
CSAVAGPSQADTQYF	TGCAGCGCCGTTGCCGGGCCGTCGCAGGCAGATACGCAGTATTTT	.	TRBJ2-3	TRBV29-1	.
CASSFSWDQPQHF	TGTGCCAGCAGTTTCTCTTGGGATCAGCCCCAGCATTTT	.	TRBJ1-5	TRBV28	.
CASSQSGTGYYEQYF	TGTGCCAGCAGCCAATCCGGGACAGGGTATTACGAGCAGTACTTC	.	TRBJ2-7	TRBV14	TRBD1
CASSFDSTNEKLFF	TGTGCCAGCAGTTTTGATTCAACTAATGAAAAACTGTTTTTT	.	TRBJ1-4	TRBV27	.
CATSDQTGVAYGYTF	TGTGCCACCAGTGACCAGACAGGGGTGGCCTATGGCTACACCTTC	.	TRBJ1-2	TRBV24-1	TRBD1
CASSQAGQLSLSSYNEQFF	TGTGCCAGCAGCCAAGCGGGACAGCTATCCTTGAGCTCCTACAATGAGCAGTTCTTC	.	TRBJ2-1	TRBV14	TRBD1
CASSEGFAGNTIYF	TGTGCCAGCAGTGAGGGGTTCGCAGGAAACACCATATATTTT	.	TRBJ1-3	TRBV2	.
CASRGQEQETQYF	TGTGCCAGCAGGGGACAGGAGCAAGAGACCCAGTACTTC	.	TRBJ2-5	TRBV21-1	.
CASSPDGNQPQHF	TGTGCCAGCTCACCAGACGGCAATCAGCCCCAGCATTTT	.	TRBJ1-5	TRBV18	.
CASSAGLSNQPQHF	TGTGCCAGCAGCGCAGGGCTTAGCAATCAGCCCCAGCATTTT	.	TRBJ1-5	TRBV3-1/TRBV3-2	.
CAWSDLGQPLPGDYGYTF	TGTGCCTGGAGTGATTTGGGCCAGCCCTTGCCGGGGGACTATGGCTACACCTTC	.	TRBJ1-2	TRBV30	.
CATSRDIQGADTIYF	TGTGCCACCAGCAGAGATATACAGGGGGCAGACACCATATATTTT	.	TRBJ1-3	TRBV15	TRBD1
CATSSGSGEAYEQYF	TGTGCCACCAGCAGTGGGTCGGGAGAAGCCTACGAGCAGTACTTC	many	TRBJ2-7	TRBV15	.
CASSSPGLAREAFF	TGTGCCAGCAGCTCCCCTGGTCTCGCACGTGAAGCTTTCTTT	.	TRBJ1-1	TRBV6-5	.
CASSQGATIVSPLHF	TGTGCCAGCAGCCAGGGGGCGACGATAGTTTCACCCCTCCACTTT	few	TRBJ1-6	TRBV4-2	.
CASSRRGPTNEKLFF	TGTGCCAGCAGCCGCAGGGGGCCGACTAATGAAAAACTGTTTTTT	.	TRBJ1-4	TRBV7-9	TRBD1
CASSGSSGNTIYF	TGTGCCAGCTCAGGGAGCTCTGGAAACACCATATATTTT	.	TRBJ1-3	TRBV18	.
CASSRLLLAGASQETQYF	TGTGCCAGCAGCCGACTCTTGCTAGCGGGGGCCTCCCAAGAGACCCAGTACTTC	.	TRBJ2-5	TRBV3-1/TRBV3-2	TRBD2
CASSPFSTGTGKQPQHF	TGTGCCAGTAGCCCTTTTAGCACCGGGACAGGGAAACAGCCCCAGCATTTT	.	TRBJ1-5	TRBV19	TRBD1
CASSLDTLSGANVLTF	TGTGCCAGCAGCTTAGATACCCTCTCTGGGGCCAACGTCCTGACTTTC	.	TRBJ2-6	TRBV7-2	.
CATSAGGTDTQYF	TGTGCCACCAGCGCGGGGGGCACAGATACGCAGTATTTT	.	TRBJ2-3	TRBV15	TRBD2
CASSLGTDSYNEQFF	TGTGCCAGCAGCCTCGGGACGGATTCCTACAATGAGCAGTTCTTC	.	TRBJ2-1	TRBV3-1/TRBV3-2	.
CASSQDPAENHGYLTQYF	TGTGCCAGCAGCCAAGACCCGGCCGAAAACCATGGCTATCTGACCCAGTACTTC	.	TRBJ2-5	TRBV14	.
CASSADNYGYTF	TGCGCCAGCAGTGCAGACAACTATGGCTACACCTTC	.	TRBJ1-2	TRBV10-2	.
CASSNAAEAFF	TGTGCCAGCAGCAATGCCGCTGAAGCTTTCTTT	.	TRBJ1-1	TRBV28	.
CASSSQGSSYNSPLHF	TGTGCCAGCAGCTCACAGGGGAGCTCCTATAATTCACCCCTCCACTTT	.	TRBJ1-6	TRBV5-4	TRBD1
CACGGGGDEKLFF	TGTGCCTGCGGCGGAGGGGGCGATGAAAAACTGTTTTTT	.	TRBJ1-4	TRBV5-4	TRBD1
CASSSTGGTQPQHF	TGTGCCAGCAGTTCCACAGGGGGCACTCAGCCCCAGCATTTT	.	TRBJ1-5	TRBV28	TRBD1
CASSGRTEAFF	TGTGCCAGCAGTGGGAGGACTGAAGCTTTCTTT	.	TRBJ1-1	TRBV2	.
CASSSGGADTQYF	TGTGCCAGCTCTAGCGGGGGTGCAGATACGCAGTATTTT	.	TRBJ2-3	TRBV18	TRBD2
CAILESAEGTSTDTQYF	TGTGCCATACTGGAATCAGCGGAGGGAACTAGCACAGATACGCAGTATTTT	.	TRBJ2-3	TRBV2	.
CAGEGISNQPQHF	TGTGCCGGAGAGGGGATTAGCAATCAGCCCCAGCATTTT	.	TRBJ1-5	TRBV12-3/TRBV12-4	.
CASSLGRPLNTEAFF	TGTGCCAGCAGCTTGGGGCGGCCGTTGAACACTGAAGCTTTCTTT	once	TRBJ1-1	TRBV5-8	.
CASSSGQGRPRREGYTF	TGTGCCAGCTCATCTGGACAGGGGAGACCGCGCCGAGAAGGCTACACCTTC	.	TRBJ1-2	TRBV18	TRBD1
CASSLAIGAGTYEQYF	TGCGCCAGCAGCTTGGCCATCGGGGCCGGTACCTACGAGCAGTACTTC	.	TRBJ2-7	TRBV5-1	.
CASSFKGALTAQYF	TGTGCCAGCAGTTTTAAGGGGGCCTTAACGGCCCAGTACTTC	.	TRBJ2-5	TRBV6-5	TRBD1
CASSFAGGGNTIYF	TGTGCCAGCAGCTTCGCGGGCGGAGGAAACACCATATATTTT	.	TRBJ1-3	TRBV11-1	.
CASSEFGTSGLYEQYF	TGTGCCAGCAGTGAATTCGGGACTAGCGGACTGTACGAGCAGTACTTC	.	TRBJ2-7	TRBV25-1	TRBD2
CASSSRTGNYGYTF	TGCGCCAGCAGCTCCCGGACAGGGAACTATGGCTACACCTTC	.	TRBJ1-2	TRBV5-1	TRBD1
CASSGWLKGALLNQPQHF	TGTGCCAGCAGTGGGTGGTTGAAGGGGGCGCTTCTCAATCAGCCCCAGCATTTT	.	TRBJ1-5	TRBV2	TRBD1
CASSLGVAPEQYF	TGTGCCAGCAGCTTGGGCGTCGCCCCGGAGCAGTACTTC	.	TRBJ2-7	TRBV5-6	.